The present T cell receptor (beta chain) was sequenced within a study of blood T cell repertoires in COVID-19. Study details: Samples taken during acute and convalescent COVID-19 were collected in the United States, Italy and Spain.

Trimming took off 7 bases at V and 2 bases at J, with 17 bases between the two ends. Germline lookup yields CDR1 MDHEN and CDR2 SYDVKM. This CDR3 has 15 amino acids. Original handling: Amplified reference gene primers provided the basis for estimating nucleated cell counts. The protocol was immunoSEQ multiplex PCR, while the TCRdb copy is restricted to in-frame clones and leaves out a portion. The DNA was the basis for D and trimming; V, J and clone size are from that table. The sample lists about 110,000 clones, 80% to 90% occurring once. The sequenced sample consisted of peripheral blood. The clonotype was recovered from a human donor in a cohort sampled during active COVID-19. The chain couples TRBV28 to TRBJ1-1, with D perhaps matching TRBD1 (6 bases). CDR3 in amino acids: CASTLHGGLNTEAFF. CDR3 DNA sequence: TGTGCCAGCACCCTACACGGGGGGCTTAACACTGAAGCTTTCTTT.